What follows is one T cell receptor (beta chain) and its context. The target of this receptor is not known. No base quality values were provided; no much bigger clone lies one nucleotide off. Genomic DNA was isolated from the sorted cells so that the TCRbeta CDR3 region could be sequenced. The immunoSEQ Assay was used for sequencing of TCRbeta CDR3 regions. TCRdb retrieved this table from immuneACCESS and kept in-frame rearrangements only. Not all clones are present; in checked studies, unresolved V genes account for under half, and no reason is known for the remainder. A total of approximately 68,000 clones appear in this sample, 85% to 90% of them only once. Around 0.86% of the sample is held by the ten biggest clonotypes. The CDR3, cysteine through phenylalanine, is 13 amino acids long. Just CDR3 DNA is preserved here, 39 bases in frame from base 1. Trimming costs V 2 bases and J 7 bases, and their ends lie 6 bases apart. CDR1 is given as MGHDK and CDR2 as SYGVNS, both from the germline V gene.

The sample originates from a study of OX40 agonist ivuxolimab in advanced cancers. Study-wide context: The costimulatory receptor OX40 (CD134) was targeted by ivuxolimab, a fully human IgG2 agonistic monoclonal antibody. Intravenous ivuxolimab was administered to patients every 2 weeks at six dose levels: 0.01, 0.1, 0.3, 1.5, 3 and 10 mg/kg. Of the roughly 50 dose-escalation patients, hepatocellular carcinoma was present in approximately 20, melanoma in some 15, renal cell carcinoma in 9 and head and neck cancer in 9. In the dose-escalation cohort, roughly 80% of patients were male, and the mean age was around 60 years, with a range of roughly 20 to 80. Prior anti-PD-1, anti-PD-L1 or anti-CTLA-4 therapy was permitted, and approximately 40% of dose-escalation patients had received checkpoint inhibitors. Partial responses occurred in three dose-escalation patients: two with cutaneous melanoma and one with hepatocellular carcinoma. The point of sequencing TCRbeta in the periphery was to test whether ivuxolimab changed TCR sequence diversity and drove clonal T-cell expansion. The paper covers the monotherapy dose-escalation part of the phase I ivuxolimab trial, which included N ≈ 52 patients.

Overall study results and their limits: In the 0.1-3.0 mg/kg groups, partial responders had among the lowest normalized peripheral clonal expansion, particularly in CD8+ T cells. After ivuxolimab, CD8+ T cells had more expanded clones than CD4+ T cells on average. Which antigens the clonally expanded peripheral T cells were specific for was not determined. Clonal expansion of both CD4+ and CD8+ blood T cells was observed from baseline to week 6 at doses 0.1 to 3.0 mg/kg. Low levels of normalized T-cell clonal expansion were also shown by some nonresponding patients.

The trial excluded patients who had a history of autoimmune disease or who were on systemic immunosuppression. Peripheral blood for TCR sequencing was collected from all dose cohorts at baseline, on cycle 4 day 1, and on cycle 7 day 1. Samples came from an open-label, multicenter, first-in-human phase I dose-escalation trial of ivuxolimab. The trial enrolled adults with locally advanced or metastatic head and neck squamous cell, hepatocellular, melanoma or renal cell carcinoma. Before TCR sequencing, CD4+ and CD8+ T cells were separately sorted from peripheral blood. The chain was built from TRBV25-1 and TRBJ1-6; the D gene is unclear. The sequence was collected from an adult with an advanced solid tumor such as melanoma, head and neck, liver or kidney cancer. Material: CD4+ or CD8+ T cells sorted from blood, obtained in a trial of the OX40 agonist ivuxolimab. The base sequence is TGTGCCAGCAGTGAACAGGAAAATTCACCCCTCCACTTT. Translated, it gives CASSEQENSPLHF.